Each of the 5 T cell receptor beta chains below was sequenced from the same sample in a study of T-cell reconstitution after alpha-beta-depleted transplantation in children. Molecular barcoding with unique molecular identifiers was used for the TCRbeta library. TCRdb fed the PCR reads into MiXCR, producing one record per CDR3 protein. The sample includes 440,000 or so distinct CDR3 sequences, 43% of them seen just once. This material consisted of PBMCs, taken before TCRalphabeta/CD19-depleted stem cell transplant. Receptor source: a girl aged 2 to 10 with aplastic anemia, due to receive a stem cell transplant.

The chain is built from TRBV20-1 and TRBJ1-1; D gene unclear. CDR3 length: 11 amino acids. CDR1 and CDR2 (germline): DFQATT, SNEGSKA (reference sequence). Trimming cost V 3 bases and J 6 bases, with 8 bases left between them. In DNA, the CDR3 is TGCAGTGCTAGGCGGAGCCCTGAAGCTTTCTTT. The encoded protein is CSARRSPEAFF.

The chain recombines TRBV20-1 with TRBJ1-2, with 10 bases that match TRBD1. V lost 0 bases to trimming and J lost 12 bases; unmatched junction nucleotides: 10. Germline assignment: CDR1 DFQATT and CDR2 SNEGSKA (reference sequence). The CDR3 totals 14 residues. The chain's CDR3 is CSARERQGARGDTF. The CDR3 nucleotides are TGCAGTGCTAGAGAACGACAGGGGGCGCGAGGCGACACCTTC.

The chain joins TRBV5-1 to TRBJ2-6, with D perhaps matching TRBD2 (5 bases). Trimming shortened V by 4 bases and J by 4 bases, and 9 bases separated the two germline ends. The CDR3 covers 14 residues. Germline loops: CDR1 SGHRS, CDR2 YFSETQ. The CDR3 loop is CASSEGAGANVLTF. The CDR3 DNA sequence: TGCGCCAGCAGCGAGGGAGCGGGGGCCAACGTCCTGACTTTC.

This clonotype came up a few times. The J gene is TRBJ2-1, the V gene TRBV20-1, with a weak D call TRBD1 (6 bases). Trimming took off 5 bases at V and 2 bases at J, with 16 bases between the two ends. CDR1 and CDR2 (germline): DFQATT, SNEGSKA (reference sequence). This CDR3 has 15 amino acids. The CDR3 DNA reads TGCAGTGCTGGCAGGGGCGCGTCACCCTACAATGAGCAGTTCTTC. Translating gives CSAGRGASPYNEQFF.

The rearrangement links TRBV20-1 to TRBJ1-5, with D tentatively TRBD1 (5 bases). V was clipped by 6 bases and J by 8 bases, with 14 bases between them. Germline V gene data show CDR1 as DFQATT and CDR2 as SNEGSKA (reference sequence). The CDR3 sequence is 12 residues long. The CDR3 sequence is CSAQQVIEPQHF. The CDR3 coding sequence is TGCAGTGCCCAACAGGTTATCGAGCCCCAGCATTTT.